This T cell receptor (beta chain) came from a study of blood T cells in healthy people across ages. Study-wide findings and caveats: A greater number of naive CD4+ cells and higher diversity distinguished long-lived donors from aged donors.

The table lists this clonotype with a count of one. Its target is not known. The CDR3 consists of 16 residues. V dropped 4 bases and J dropped 0 bases, with 12 bases sitting between them. Germline V gene sequence: CDR1 MGHDK, CDR2 SYGVNS. Alongside a J-beta primer mix, a sample-barcoded 5' primer served in a second PCR lasting about 6 to 11 cycles. TCRdb reanalysed the 5' RACE reads using MiXCR and keeps one entry per CDR3 protein. The sample lists about 1,600,000 distinct CDR3 sequences; 42% were seen once. The material sequenced was blood. The receptor was isolated from a young woman in good health. V gene TRBV25-1 combines with J gene TRBJ1-4, with a tentative D call TRBD1 (5 bases). The CDR3 nucleotides are TGTGCCAGCAGTGTTCCGGGACTTACAACTAATGAAAAACTGTTTTTT. It encodes CASSVPGLTTNEKLFF.